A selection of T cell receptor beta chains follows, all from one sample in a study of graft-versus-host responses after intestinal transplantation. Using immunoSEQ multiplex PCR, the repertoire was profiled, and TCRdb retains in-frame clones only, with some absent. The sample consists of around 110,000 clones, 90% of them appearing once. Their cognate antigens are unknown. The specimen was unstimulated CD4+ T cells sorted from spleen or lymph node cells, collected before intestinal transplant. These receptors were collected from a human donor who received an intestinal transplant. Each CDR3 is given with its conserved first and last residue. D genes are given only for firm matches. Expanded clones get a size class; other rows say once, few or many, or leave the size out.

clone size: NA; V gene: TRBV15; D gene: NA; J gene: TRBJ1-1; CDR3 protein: CATERQGNTEAFF; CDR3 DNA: TGTGCCACAGAGAGGCAGGGAAACACTGAAGCTTTCTTT
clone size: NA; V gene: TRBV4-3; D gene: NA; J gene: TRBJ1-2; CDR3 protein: CASSKETANYGYTF; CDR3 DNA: TGCGCCAGCAGCAAAGAGACAGCTAACTATGGCTACACCTTC
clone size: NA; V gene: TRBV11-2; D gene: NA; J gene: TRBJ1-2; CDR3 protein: CASSLDLEGPLRGYTF; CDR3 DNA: TGTGCCAGCAGCTTAGATTTGGAGGGCCCCCTCAGGGGCTACACCTTC
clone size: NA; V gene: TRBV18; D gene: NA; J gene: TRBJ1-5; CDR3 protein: CASSPSGGQPQHF; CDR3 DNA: TGTGCCAGCTCACCGTCAGGAGGGCAGCCCCAGCATTTT
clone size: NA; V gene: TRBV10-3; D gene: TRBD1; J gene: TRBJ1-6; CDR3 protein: CAISESQGLSSYNSPLHF; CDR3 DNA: TGTGCCATCAGTGAGTCACAGGGGTTAAGCTCCTATAATTCACCCCTCCACTTT
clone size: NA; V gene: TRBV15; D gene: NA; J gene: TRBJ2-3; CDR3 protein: CATSRSPGSQGADTQYF; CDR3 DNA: TGTGCCACCAGCCGCTCTCCCGGGAGCCAGGGGGCAGATACGCAGTATTTT
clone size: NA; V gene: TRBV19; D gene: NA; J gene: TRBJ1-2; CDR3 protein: CASSIIVGGYGYTF; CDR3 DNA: TGTGCCAGTAGTATAATTGTGGGGGGCTATGGCTACACCTTC
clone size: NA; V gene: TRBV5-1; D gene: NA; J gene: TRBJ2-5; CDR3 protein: CASSLVFNRREETQYF; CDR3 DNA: TGCGCCAGCAGCTTGGTATTCAACCGGAGGGAAGAGACCCAGTACTTC
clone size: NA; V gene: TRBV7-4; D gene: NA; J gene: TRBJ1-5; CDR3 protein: CANNDITSGFGGNSNQPQHF; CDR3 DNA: TGTGCCAACAACGATATCACCTCTGGGTTTGGGGGGAATAGCAATCAGCCCCAGCATTTT
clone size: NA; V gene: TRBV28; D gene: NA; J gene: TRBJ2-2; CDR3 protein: CASSPQGGELFF; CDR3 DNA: TGTGCCAGCAGTCCCCAGGGGGGGGAGCTGTTTTTT
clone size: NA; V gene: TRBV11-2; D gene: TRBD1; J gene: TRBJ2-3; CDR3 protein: CASSVTGGTDTQYF; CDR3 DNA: TGTGCCAGCAGCGTGACAGGGGGCACAGATACGCAGTATTTT
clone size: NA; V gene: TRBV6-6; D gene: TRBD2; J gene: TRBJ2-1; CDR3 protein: CASRPLAGGSNEQFF; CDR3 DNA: TGTGCCAGCAGGCCACTAGCGGGAGGCTCCAATGAGCAGTTCTTC
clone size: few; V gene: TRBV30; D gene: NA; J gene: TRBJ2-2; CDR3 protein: CAWSGSSSGELFF; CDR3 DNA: TGTGCCTGGAGCGGGAGCAGCTCCGGGGAGCTGTTTTTT
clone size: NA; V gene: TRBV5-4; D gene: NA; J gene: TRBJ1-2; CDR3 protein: CASSLRGGSVYGYTF; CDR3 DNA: TGTGCCAGCAGCTTGCGGGGGGGGTCTGTCTATGGCTACACCTTC
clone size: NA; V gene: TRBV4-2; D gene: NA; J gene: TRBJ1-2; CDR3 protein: CASSQVVVRVGLIGYTF; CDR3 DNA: TGTGCCAGCAGCCAAGTAGTCGTCAGGGTTGGTCTAATAGGTTACACCTTC
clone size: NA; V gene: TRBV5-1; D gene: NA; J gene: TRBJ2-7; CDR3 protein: CASSLVGDPSYEQYF; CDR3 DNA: TGCGCCAGCAGCTTGGTGGGAGACCCCTCCTACGAGCAGTACTTC
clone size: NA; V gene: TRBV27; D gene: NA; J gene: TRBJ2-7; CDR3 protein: CASSLSPGNYEQYF; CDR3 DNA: TGTGCCAGCAGTTTAAGTCCGGGTAACTACGAGCAGTACTTC
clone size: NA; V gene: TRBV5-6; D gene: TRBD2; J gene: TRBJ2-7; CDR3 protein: CASSFGLAGTEQYF; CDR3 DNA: TGTGCCAGCAGCTTTGGACTAGCGGGAACGGAGCAGTACTTC
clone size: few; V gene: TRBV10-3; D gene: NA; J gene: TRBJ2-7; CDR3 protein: CAINKGIYEQYF; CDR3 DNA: TGTGCCATCAATAAGGGGATCTACGAGCAGTACTTC
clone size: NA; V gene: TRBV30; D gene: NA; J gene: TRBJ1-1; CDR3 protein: CARTRGAEAFF; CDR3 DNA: TGTGCCAGAACCAGGGGTGCGGAAGCTTTCTTT
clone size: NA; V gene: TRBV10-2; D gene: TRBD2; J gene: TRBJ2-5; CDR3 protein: CASSEPRGGGGYQETQYF; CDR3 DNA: TGCGCCAGCAGTGAGCCGCGCGGGGGTGGGGGATACCAAGAGACCCAGTACTTC
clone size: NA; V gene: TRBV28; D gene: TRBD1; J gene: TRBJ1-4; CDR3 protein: CASSPGQGIRTNEKLFF; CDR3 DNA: TGTGCCAGCAGTCCTGGACAGGGAATAAGGACTAATGAAAAACTGTTTTTT
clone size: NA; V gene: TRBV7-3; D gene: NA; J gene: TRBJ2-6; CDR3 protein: CASSRDSGANVLTF; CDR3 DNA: TGTGCCAGCAGCCGGGACTCTGGGGCCAACGTCCTGACTTTC
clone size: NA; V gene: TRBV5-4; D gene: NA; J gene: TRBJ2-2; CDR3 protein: CASRISSGTPMRGELFF; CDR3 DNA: TGTGCCAGCAGGATTTCATCCGGGACACCGATGAGAGGGGAGCTGTTTTTT
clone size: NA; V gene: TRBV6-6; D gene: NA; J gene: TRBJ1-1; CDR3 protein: CASSYQGMNTEAFF; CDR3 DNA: TGTGCCAGCAGTTACCAGGGAATGAACACTGAAGCTTTCTTT
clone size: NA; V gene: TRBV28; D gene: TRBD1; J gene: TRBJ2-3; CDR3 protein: CASSPDRGLDTQYF; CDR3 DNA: TGTGCCAGCAGCCCGGACAGGGGATTGGATACGCAGTATTTT
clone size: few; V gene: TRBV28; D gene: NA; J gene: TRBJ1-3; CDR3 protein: CASSLGQGNTIYF; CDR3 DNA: TGTGCCAGCAGTTTAGGGCAGGGAAACACCATATATTTT
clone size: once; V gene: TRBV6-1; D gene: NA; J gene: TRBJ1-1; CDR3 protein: CASSESLEAFF; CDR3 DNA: TGTGCCAGCAGTGAATCACTAGAAGCTTTCTTT
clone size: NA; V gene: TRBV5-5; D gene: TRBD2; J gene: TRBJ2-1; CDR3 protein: CASSPLAGEQFF; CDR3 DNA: TGTGCCAGCAGCCCGTTAGCGGGGGAGCAGTTCTTC
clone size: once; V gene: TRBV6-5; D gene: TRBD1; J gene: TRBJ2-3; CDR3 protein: CASSQQGLTDTQYF; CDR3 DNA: TGTGCCAGCAGCCAACAGGGGCTCACAGATACGCAGTATTTT
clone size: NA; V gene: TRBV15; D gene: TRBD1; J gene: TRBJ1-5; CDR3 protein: CATSKGQGMSNQPQHF; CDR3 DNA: TGTGCCACCAGCAAGGGACAGGGTATGAGCAATCAGCCCCAGCATTTT